The 11 T cell receptor beta chains below all came from one sample that was sequenced in a study of T cells in Graves' hyperthyroidism and ophthalmopathy. TCR beta CDR3 sequences were amplified from RNA transcripts. TCR CDR3 regions were first amplified by RT-PCR with HTBI primers. TCRdb re-derived calls from the multiplex PCR reads in MiXCR, one entry per CDR3 protein. This table holds some 440,000 distinct CDR3 sequences, 15% to 17% found once. The sample comprised blood. The receptors stem from a woman between 18 and 30 years old with Graves' hyperthyroidism.

V usage is TRBV12-3 or TRBV12-4 and J usage is TRBJ2-1; the match to TRBD2 covers 13 bases. Trimming at V came to 5 bases and at J to 8 bases, leaving 6 bases not matched to a gene. This CDR3 region has 15 residues. The CDR3 nucleotides read TGTGCCAGCAGTAGGAGGACTAGCGGGAGCGATGAGCAGTTCTTC. Translated: CASSRRTSGSDEQFF.

This clonotype was recorded many times. V gene TRBV29-1 combines with J gene TRBJ1-2, with D possibly being TRBD1 (5 bases). Germline assignment: CDR1 SQVTM and CDR2 ANQGSEA. The germline V and J ends were trimmed by 6 bases and 10 bases, with 24 bases remaining between them. The CDR3 runs 14 residues. CDR3 DNA sequence: TGCAGCGTCCCCGGGGGTACGGATCGGTCGTCCTACACCTTC. It encodes CSVPGGTDRSSYTF. Together with reference TRBV29-1 and TRBJ1-2, the CDR3 gives the full variable domain: SAVISQKPSRDICQRGTSLTIQCQVDSQVTMMFWYRQQPGQSLTLIATANQGSEATYESGFVIDKFPISRPNLTFSTLTVSNMSPEDSSIYLCSVPGGTDRSSYTFGSGTRLTVV.

In its sample, this clonotype was seen a few times. The chain couples TRBV6-1 to TRBJ1-2; a weak D match, TRBD1 (6 bases). The CDR3 is 15 amino acids. Trimming cost V 5 bases and J 2 bases, with 15 bases left between them. CDR1 and CDR2 from the germline V gene are MNHNS and SASEGT. The CDR3 bases are TGTGCCAGCAGTCTCGCGACCGGGGGCAACTATGGCTACACCTTC. The encoded protein is CASSLATGGNYGYTF.

This clonotype was seen only a few times. J is TRBJ2-1 and V is TRBV3-1; D might be TRBD1 (6 bases). Trimming shortened V by 7 bases and J by 0 bases, and 13 bases separated the two germline ends. This CDR3 spans 15 amino acids. CDR1 is LGHDT, CDR2 YNNKEL, per germline (reference sequence). This chain's CDR3 is CASTSRDTSYNEQFF. As DNA, the CDR3 is TGTGCCAGCACTTCTAGGGACACCTCCTACAATGAGCAGTTCTTC.

The CDR3 region has the DNA TGTGCCAGCGTTCGTGTAGGTCTCGAAGCTTTCTTT. Its translation: CASVRVGLEAFF. The rearrangement links TRBV12-3 or TRBV12-4 to TRBJ1-1; no clear D. The V end lost 8 bases, the J end lost 8 bases, and 15 bases lay between the germline ends. CDR3 size: 12 residues.

This clonotype has ten or more counts. V gene TRBV2 combines with J gene TRBJ1-2; D is unresolved. V shed 1 base and J shed 5 bases, with 11 bases lying between them. This CDR3 has 14 residues. Germline CDR1 reads SNHLY; CDR2 reads FYNNEI. The CDR3 bases are TGTGCCAGCAGTGAAGAGGGTTACCCGTATGGCTACACCTTC. It codes for CASSEEGYPYGYTF.

At least ten counts were recorded for this clonotype. In DNA form, the CDR3 reads TGTGCCAGCAGCTATCACACGGGGCGGACAAACAATGAGCAGTTCTTC. Its translation: CASSYHTGRTNNEQFF. The chain joins TRBV7-9 to TRBJ2-1; D assignment may be TRBD1 or TRBD2 (5 bases each). V shed 4 bases and J shed 5 bases, with 18 bases lying between them. Germline CDR1 and CDR2: SEHNR and FQNEAQ (reference sequence). The CDR3 is 16 amino acids.

Here the CDR3 reads CASSPTAGPLHF. The CDR3 DNA follows: TGTGCCAGCAGCCCTACCGCCGGACCCCTCCACTTT. The rearrangement joins TRBV7-9 to TRBJ1-6; D gene unclear. There are 12 residues in the CDR3. Germline V CDR1 and CDR2: SEHNR, FQNEAQ (reference sequence). V lost 5 bases to trimming and J lost 12 bases, with 11 bases between them. The full variable domain, rest sourced from reference TRBV7-9 and TRBJ1-6, is DTGVSQNPRHKITKRGQNVTFRCDPISEHNRLYWYRQTLGQGPEFLTYFQNEAQLEKSRLLSDRFSAERPKGSFSTLEIQRTEQGDSAMYLCASSPTAGPLHFGNGTRLTVT.

This clonotype occurred many times. The chain has TRBV19 and TRBJ1-2, with 10 nucleotides matching TRBD1. This CDR3 contains 15 residues. J gave up 4 bases and V 3 bases, and 5 bases lay outside the gene matches. Germline V gene data show CDR1 as LNHDA and CDR2 as SQIVND (reference sequence). Here the CDR3 reads CASSIPGQGLYGYTF. CDR3 in DNA: TGTGCCAGTAGTATTCCGGGACAGGGGCTCTATGGCTACACCTTC.

This clonotype was seen many times. The chain links TRBV4-1 to TRBJ2-3; D gene uncertain. In germline, CDR1 is MGHRA, CDR2 YSYEKL. The germline V and J ends were trimmed by 1 base and 2 bases, with 10 bases remaining between them. This CDR3 spans 15 amino acids. The CDR3 DNA is TGCGCCAGCAGCCAAGGCTCAGGTGACACAGATACGCAGTATTTT. The encoded protein is CASSQGSGDTDTQYF.

This clonotype was seen ten or more times. This chain uses TRBV30 with TRBJ2-1; weak D call: TRBD2 (5 bases). V shed 0 bases and J shed 0 bases, with 9 bases lying between them. This CDR3 comprises 15 residues. CDR1 GTSNPN and CDR2 SVGIG come from the germline V gene (reference sequence). CDR3 sequence (DNA): TGTGCCTGGAGTGTGGGCGGGTCCTCCTACAATGAGCAGTTCTTC. This codes for CAWSVGGSSYNEQFF.